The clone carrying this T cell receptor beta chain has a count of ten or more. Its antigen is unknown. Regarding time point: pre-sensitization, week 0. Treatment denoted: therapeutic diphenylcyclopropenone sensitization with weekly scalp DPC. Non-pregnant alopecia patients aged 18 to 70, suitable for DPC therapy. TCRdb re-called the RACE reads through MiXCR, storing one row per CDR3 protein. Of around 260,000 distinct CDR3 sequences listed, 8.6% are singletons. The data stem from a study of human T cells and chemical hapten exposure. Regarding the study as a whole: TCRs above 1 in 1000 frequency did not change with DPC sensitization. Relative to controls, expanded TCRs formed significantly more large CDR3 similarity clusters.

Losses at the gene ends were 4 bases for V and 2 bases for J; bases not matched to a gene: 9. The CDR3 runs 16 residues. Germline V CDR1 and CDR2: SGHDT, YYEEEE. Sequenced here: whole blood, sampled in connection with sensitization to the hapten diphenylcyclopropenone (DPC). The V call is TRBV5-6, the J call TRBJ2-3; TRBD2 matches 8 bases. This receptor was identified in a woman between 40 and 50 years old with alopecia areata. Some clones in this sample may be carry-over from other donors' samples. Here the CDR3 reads CASSPLRGRTTDTQYF. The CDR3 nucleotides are TGTGCCAGCAGCCCGCTCCGCGGGAGGACCACAGATACGCAGTATTTT.